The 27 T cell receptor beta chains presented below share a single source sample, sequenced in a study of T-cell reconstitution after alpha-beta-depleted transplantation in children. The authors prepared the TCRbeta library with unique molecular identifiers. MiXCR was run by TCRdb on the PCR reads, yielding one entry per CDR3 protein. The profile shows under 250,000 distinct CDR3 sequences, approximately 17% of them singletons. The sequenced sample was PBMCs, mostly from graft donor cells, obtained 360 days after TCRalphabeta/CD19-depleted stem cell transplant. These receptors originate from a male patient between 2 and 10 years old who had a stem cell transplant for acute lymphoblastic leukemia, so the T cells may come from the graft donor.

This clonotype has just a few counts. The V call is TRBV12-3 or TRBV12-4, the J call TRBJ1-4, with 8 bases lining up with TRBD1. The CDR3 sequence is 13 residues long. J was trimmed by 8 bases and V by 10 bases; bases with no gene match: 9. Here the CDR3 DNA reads TGTGCCACGTCCGGACAGGGTGAAGAAAAACTGTTTTTT. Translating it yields CATSGQGEEKLFF.

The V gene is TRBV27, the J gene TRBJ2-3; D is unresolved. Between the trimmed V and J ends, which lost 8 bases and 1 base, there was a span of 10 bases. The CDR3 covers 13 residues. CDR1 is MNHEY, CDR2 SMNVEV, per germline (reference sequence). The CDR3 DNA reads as TGTGCCAGCTGGGATTGGGGCACAGATACGCAGTATTTT. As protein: CASWDWGTDTQYF.

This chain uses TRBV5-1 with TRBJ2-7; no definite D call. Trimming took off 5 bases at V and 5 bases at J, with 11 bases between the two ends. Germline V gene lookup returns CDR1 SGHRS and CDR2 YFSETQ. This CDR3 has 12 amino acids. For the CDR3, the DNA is TGCGCCAGCAGGGACGGGTACCACGAGCAGTACTTC. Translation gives CASRDGYHEQYF.

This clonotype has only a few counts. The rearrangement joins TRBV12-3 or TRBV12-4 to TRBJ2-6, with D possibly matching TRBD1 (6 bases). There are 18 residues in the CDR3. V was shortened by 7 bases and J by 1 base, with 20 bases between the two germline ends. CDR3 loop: CASITLGQLSSGANVLTF. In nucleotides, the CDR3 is TGTGCCAGCATCACCCTCGGACAGCTTTCTTCTGGGGCCAACGTCCTGACTTTC.

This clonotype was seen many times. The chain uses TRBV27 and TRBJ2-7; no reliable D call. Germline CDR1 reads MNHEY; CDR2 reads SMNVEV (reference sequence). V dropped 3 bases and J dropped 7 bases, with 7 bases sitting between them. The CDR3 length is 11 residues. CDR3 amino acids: CASSFSGEQYF. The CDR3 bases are TGTGCCAGCAGTTTCTCCGGGGAGCAGTACTTC.

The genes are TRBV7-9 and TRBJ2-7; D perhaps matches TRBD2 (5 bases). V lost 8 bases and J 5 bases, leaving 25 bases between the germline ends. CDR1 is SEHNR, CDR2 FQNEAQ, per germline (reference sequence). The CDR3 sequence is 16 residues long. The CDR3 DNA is TGTGCCAGCGTCCTTAAGGACGGGAACAGTCCCAACGAGCAGTACTTC. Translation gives CASVLKDGNSPNEQYF.

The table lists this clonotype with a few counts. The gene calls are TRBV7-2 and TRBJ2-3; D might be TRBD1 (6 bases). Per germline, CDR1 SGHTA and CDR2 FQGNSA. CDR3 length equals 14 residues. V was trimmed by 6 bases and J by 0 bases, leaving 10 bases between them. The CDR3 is CASRKQGSTDTQYF. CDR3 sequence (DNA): TGTGCCAGCAGAAAACAGGGCAGCACAGATACGCAGTATTTT.

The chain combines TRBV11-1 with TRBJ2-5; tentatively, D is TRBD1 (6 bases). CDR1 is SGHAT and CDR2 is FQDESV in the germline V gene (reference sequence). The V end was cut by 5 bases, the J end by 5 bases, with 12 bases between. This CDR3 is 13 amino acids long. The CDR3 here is CASSQTGLETQYF. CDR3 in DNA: TGTGCCAGCAGCCAGACAGGTTTGGAGACCCAGTACTTC.

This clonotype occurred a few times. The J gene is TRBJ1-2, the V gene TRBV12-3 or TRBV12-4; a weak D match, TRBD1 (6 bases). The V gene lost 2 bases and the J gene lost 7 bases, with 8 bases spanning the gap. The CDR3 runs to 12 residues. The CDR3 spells CASSLTGTGYTF. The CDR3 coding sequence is TGTGCCAGCAGTTTAACAGGGACTGGCTACACCTTC.

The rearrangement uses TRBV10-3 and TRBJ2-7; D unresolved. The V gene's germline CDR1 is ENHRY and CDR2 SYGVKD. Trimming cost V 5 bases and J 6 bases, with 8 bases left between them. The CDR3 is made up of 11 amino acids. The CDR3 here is CAISKAGEQYF. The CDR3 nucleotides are TGTGCCATCAGTAAGGCCGGCGAGCAGTACTTC.

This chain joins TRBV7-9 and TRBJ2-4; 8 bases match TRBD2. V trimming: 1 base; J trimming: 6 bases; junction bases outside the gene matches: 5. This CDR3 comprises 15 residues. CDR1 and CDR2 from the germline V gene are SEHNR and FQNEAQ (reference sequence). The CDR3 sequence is CASSLDGRVGNIQYF. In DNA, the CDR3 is TGTGCCAGCAGCTTAGACGGGAGGGTCGGAAACATTCAGTACTTC.

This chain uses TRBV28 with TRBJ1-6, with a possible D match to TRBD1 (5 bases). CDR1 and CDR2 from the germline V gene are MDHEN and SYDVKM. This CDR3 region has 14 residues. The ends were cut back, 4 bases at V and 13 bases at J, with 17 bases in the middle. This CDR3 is CASSSDWGGAPLHF. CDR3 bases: TGTGCCAGCAGTTCGGACTGGGGGGGAGCCCCCCTCCACTTT.

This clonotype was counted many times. The CDR3: CSVDFGRRYEQYF. CDR3 nucleotide sequence: TGCAGCGTTGATTTCGGGAGGAGGTACGAGCAGTACTTC. This sequence joins TRBV29-1 and TRBJ2-7, with 7 bases matching TRBD2. Per germline, CDR1 SQVTM and CDR2 ANQGSEA. The CDR3 covers 13 residues. V dropped 3 bases and J dropped 4; count of bases not matched to a gene: 6.

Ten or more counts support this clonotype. CDR3 nucleotides: TGTGCCAGCAGTGCCGGGGTGTCGGCCTACGAGCAGTACTTC. This encodes CASSAGVSAYEQYF. The chain carries TRBV12-3 or TRBV12-4 and TRBJ2-7, with D perhaps TRBD2 (5 bases). This CDR3 spans 14 amino acids. With 5 bases removed from V and 2 bases from J, the gap between germline ends came to 13 bases.

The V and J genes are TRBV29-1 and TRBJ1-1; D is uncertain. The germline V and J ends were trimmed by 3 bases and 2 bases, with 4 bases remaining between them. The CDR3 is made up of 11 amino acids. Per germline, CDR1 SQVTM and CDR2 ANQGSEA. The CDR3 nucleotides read TGCAGCGTTGATGATAACACTGAAGCTTTCTTT. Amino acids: CSVDDNTEAFF.

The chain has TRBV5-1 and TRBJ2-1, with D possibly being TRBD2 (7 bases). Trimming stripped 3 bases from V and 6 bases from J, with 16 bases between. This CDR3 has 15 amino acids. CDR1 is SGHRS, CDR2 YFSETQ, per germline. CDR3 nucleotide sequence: TGCGCCAGCAGCTGGGGGGGGCAGGAGGGCAATGAGCAGTTCTTC. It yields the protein CASSWGGQEGNEQFF.

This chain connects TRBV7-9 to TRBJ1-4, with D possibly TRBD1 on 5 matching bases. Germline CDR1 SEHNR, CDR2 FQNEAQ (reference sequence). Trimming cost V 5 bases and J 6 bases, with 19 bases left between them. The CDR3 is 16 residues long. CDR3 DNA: TGTGCCAGCAGCGACCCGGGGGGGGTTCGGGATGAAAAACTGTTTTTT. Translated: CASSDPGGVRDEKLFF.

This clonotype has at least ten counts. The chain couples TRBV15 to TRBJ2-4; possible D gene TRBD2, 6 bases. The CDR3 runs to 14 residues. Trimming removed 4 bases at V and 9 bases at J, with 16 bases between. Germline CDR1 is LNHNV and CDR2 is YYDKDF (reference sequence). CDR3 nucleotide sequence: TGTGCCACCAGCAAAGGGGCCCCCGGGAGCATTCAGTACTTC. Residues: CATSKGAPGSIQYF.

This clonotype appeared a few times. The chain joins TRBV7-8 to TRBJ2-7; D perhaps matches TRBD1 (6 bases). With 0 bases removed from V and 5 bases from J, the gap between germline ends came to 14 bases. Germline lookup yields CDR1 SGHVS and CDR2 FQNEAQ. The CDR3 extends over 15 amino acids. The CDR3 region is CASSLAARGDNEQYF. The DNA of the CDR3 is TGTGCCAGCAGCTTAGCGGCCAGGGGTGACAACGAGCAGTACTTC. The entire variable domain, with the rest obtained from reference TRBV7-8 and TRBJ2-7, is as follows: GAGVSQSPRYKVAKRGQDVALRCDPISGHVSLFWYQQALGQGPEFLTYFQNEAQLDKSGLPSDRFFAERPEGSVSTLKIQRTQQEDSAVYLCASSLAARGDNEQYFGPGTRLTVT.

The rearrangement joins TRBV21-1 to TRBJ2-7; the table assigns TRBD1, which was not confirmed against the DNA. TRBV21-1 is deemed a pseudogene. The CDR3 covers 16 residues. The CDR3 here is CASSKLRDSDSHEQYF. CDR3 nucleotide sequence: TGTGCCAGCAGCAAACTCCGGGACAGTGATAGCCACGAGCAGTACTTC.

CDR3 sequence reads: CSVRMVLQETQYF. The CDR3 region has the DNA TGCAGCGTTCGAATGGTTCTCCAAGAGACCCAGTACTTC. The chain couples TRBV29-1 to TRBJ2-5; D is undetermined. This CDR3 comprises 13 residues. The ends were cut back, 5 bases at V and 1 base at J, with 11 bases in the middle. Germline V lookup: CDR1 SQVTM, CDR2 ANQGSEA.

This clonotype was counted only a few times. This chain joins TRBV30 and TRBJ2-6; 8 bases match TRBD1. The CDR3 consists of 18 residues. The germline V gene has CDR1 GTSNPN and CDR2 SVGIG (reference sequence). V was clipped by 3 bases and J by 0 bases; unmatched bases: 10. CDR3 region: CAWSYADRVRSGANVLTF. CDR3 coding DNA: TGTGCCTGGAGCTATGCGGACAGGGTCCGCTCTGGGGCCAACGTCCTGACTTTC.

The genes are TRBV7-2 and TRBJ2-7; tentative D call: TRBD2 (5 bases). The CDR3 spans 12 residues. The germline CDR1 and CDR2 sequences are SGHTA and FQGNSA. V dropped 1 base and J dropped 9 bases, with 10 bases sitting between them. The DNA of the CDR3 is TGTGCCAGCAGCTTAGTGGCTAGCCCGCAGTACTTC. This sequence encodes CASSLVASPQYF.

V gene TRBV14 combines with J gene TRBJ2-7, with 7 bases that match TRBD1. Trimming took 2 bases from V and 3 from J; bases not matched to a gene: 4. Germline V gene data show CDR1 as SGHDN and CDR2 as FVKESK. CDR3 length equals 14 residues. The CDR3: CASSQPGQHYEQYF. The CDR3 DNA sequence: TGTGCCAGCAGCCAACCGGGACAGCACTACGAGCAGTACTTC.

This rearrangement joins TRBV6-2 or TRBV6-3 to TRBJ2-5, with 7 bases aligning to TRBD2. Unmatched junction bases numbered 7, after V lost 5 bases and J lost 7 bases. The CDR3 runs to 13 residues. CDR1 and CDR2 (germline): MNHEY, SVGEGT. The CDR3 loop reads CASSPGTIGTQYF. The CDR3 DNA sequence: TGTGCCAGCAGTCCCGGGACTATCGGGACCCAGTACTTC.

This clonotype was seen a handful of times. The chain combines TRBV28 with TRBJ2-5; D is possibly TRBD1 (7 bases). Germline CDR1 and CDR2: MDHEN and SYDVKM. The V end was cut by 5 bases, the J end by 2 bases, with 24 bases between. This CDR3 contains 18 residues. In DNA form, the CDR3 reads TGTGCCAGCAGTAGGGGGCTAGCGTGGGGGCCAGGGCAAGAGACCCAGTACTTC. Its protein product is CASSRGLAWGPGQETQYF.

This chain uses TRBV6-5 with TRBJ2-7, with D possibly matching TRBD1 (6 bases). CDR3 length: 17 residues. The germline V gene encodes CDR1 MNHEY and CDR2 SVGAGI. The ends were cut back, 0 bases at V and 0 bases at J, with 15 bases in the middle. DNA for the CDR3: TGTGCCAGCAGTTACTCGAGCCGCCAGGGGTCCTCCTACGAGCAGTACTTC. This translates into CASSYSSRQGSSYEQYF.